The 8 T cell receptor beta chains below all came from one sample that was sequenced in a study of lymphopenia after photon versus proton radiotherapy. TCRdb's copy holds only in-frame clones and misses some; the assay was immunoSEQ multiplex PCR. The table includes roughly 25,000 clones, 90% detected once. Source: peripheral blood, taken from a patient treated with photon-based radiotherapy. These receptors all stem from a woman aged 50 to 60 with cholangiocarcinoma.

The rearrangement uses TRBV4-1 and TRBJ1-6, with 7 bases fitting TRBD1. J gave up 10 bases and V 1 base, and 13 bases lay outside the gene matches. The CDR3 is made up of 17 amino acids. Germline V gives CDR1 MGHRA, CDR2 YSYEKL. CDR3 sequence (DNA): TGCGCCAGCAGCCAAGCCCTAAAGGGGGCCCGGGGGTCACCCCTCCACTTT. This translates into CASSQALKGARGSPLHF.

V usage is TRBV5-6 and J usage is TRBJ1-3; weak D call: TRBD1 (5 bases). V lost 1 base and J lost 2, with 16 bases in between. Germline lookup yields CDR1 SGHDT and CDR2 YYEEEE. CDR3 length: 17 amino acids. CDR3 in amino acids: CASSLLAPREPGNTIYF. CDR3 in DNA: TGTGCCAGCAGCTTGTTGGCCCCCAGGGAGCCTGGAAACACCATATATTTT.

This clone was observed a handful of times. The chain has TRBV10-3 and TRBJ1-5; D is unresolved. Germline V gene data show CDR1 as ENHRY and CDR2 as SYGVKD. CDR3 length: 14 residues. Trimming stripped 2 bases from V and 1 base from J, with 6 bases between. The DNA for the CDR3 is TGTGCCATCAGTGAGGGGCTGAGCAATCAGCCCCAGCATTTT. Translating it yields CAISEGLSNQPQHF.

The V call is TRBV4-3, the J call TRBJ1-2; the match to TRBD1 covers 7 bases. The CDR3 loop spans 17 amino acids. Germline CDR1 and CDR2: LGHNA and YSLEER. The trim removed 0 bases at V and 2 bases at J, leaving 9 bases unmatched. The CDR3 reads CASSQDMASTGNYGYTF. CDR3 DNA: TGCGCCAGCAGCCAAGATATGGCTTCGACAGGGAACTATGGCTACACCTTC.

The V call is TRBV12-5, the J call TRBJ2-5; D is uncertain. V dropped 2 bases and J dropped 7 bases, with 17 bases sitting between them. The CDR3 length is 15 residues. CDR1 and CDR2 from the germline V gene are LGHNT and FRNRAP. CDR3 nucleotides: TGTGCTAGTGGTTTGACCCTAGGGATCCAGCCGACCCAGTACTTC. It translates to CASGLTLGIQPTQYF.

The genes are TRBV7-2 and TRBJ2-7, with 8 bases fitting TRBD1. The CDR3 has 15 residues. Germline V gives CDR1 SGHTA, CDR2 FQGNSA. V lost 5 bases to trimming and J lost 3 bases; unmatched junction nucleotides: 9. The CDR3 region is CASSGGQGSLYEQYF. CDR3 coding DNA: TGTGCCAGCAGCGGTGGACAGGGCAGCCTCTACGAGCAGTACTTC. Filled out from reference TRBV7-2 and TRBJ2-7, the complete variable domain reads GAGVSQSPSNKVTEKGKDVELRCDPISGHTALYWYRQSLGQGLEFLIYFQGNSAPDKSGLPSDRFSAERTGGSVSTLTIQRTQQEDSAVYLCASSGGQGSLYEQYFGPGTRLTVT.

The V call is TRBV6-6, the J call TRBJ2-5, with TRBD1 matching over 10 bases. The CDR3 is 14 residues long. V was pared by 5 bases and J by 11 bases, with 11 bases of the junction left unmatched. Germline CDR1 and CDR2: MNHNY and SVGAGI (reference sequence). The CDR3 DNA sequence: TGTGCCAGCAGTCCGGGACAGGGGCCCTTCAAGCAGTACTTC. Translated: CASSPGQGPFKQYF.

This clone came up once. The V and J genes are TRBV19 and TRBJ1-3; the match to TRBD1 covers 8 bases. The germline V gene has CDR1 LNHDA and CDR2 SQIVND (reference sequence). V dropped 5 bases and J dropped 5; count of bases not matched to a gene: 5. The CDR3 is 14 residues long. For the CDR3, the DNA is TGTGCCAGTAGTCCTCGGACAGGGAGAAACACCATATATTTT. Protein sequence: CASSPRTGRNTIYF.